The entry below gives a single T cell receptor beta chain sequence along with its context. Its antigen is still unknown. One base away there is no much larger clone; base qualities are not given. This specimen belongs to a study of OX40 agonist ivuxolimab in advanced cancers. With regard to the full study: Ivuxolimab was a fully human IgG2 agonistic monoclonal antibody targeting the costimulatory receptor OX40 (CD134). Intravenous ivuxolimab was administered to patients every 2 weeks at six dose levels: 0.01, 0.1, 0.3, 1.5, 3 and 10 mg/kg. Of the approximately 54 patients in dose escalation, about 20 had hepatocellular carcinoma, some 15 had melanoma, 9 had renal cell carcinoma and 9 had head and neck cancer. A male proportion of around 83% and a mean age of approximately 62 years, ranging from 23 to 79, were recorded for the dose-escalation cohort. Patients were allowed to have had prior anti-PD-1, anti-PD-L1 or anti-CTLA-4 therapy, and 30% to 40% of the dose-escalation patients had been treated with checkpoint inhibitors. Partial responses occurred in three dose-escalation patients, of whom one had hepatocellular carcinoma and two had cutaneous melanoma. Peripheral TCRbeta sequencing aimed to test whether ivuxolimab altered TCR sequence diversity and caused clonal T-cell expansion. The paper covers the monotherapy dose-escalation part of the phase I ivuxolimab trial, which included N = 52 patients.

Findings and caveats that apply to the study as a whole: After ivuxolimab, more expanded clones were found on average in CD8+ T cells than in CD4+ T cells. The antigen specificity of the clonally expanded peripheral T cells was not determined. Clonal expansion of both CD4+ and CD8+ blood T cells was observed from baseline to week 6 at doses 0.1 to 3.0 mg/kg. Partial responders in the 0.1-3.0 mg/kg groups had among the lowest normalized peripheral clonal expansion, especially among CD8+ T cells. Low levels of normalized T-cell clonal expansion were also seen in some nonresponding patients.

Its CDR3 holds 15 amino acids, cysteine through phenylalanine. The only DNA kept is the CDR3, 45 bases in frame from the first base. The junction carries 15 bases between V and J, which are trimmed by 1 base and 6 bases respectively. CDR1 and CDR2 were assigned from the germline V gene as SGHAT and FQNNGV. For sequencing of the TCRbeta CDR3 region, genomic DNA was extracted from the sorted cells. The immunoSEQ Assay was used for sequencing of TCRbeta CDR3 regions. TCRdb carries this immuneACCESS record with in-frame sequences only. Its versions omit some clonotypes, under half of them owing to an unresolved V gene in the studies checked, with the rest unexplained. Here the sample has more than 65,000 clones; around 84% occur a single time. The top ten constitute about 1% of the sample. Patients with autoimmune disease history or receiving systemic immunosuppression were excluded from the trial. Peripheral blood for TCR sequencing was collected from all dose cohorts at baseline, on cycle 4 day 1, and on cycle 7 day 1. Samples were obtained from an open-label, multicenter, first-in-human phase I dose-escalation trial of ivuxolimab. Adults with locally advanced or metastatic head and neck squamous cell, hepatocellular, melanoma or renal cell carcinoma were enrolled in the trial. CD4+ and CD8+ T cells were sorted separately from peripheral blood before TCR sequencing.

The chain uses TRBV11-2 and TRBJ1-1, with a weak D call of TRBD1 (6 bases match). The sequencing used CD4+ or CD8+ T cells sorted from blood, collected in a trial of the OX40 agonist ivuxolimab. This sequence originates from an adult with an advanced solid tumor such as melanoma, head and neck, liver or kidney cancer. The CDR3 reads as follows: CASSLVQQGFSEAFF. The DNA is as follows: TGTGCCAGCAGCTTAGTACAACAGGGATTTTCTGAAGCTTTCTTT.